This T cell receptor (beta chain) emerged from a study of T-cell memory formation after mild COVID-19. This clonotype was seen ten or more times. With 10 bases removed from V and 2 bases from J, the gap between germline ends came to 13 bases. CDR1 and CDR2 from the germline V gene are MNHEY and SVGAGI. The CDR3 has 13 amino acids. 5'RACE with constant-segment primers built TCRalpha and TCRbeta cDNA libraries with UMIs. TCRdb fed the 5' RACE reads into MiXCR, producing one record per CDR3 protein. The sample includes 30,000 to 35,000 distinct CDR3 sequences, under 8% seen only once; the top ten take 25% to 30%.

Sequencing input: PBMCs or a T cell subset sorted from them (not recorded which). The chain links TRBV6-5 to TRBJ2-3; unclear D gene. This receptor was taken from a man between 18 and 29 years old who had mild COVID-19 (a few samples of this study predate the infection). Cell type and time point are not known. CDR3 residues: CAIRSWDTDTQYF. CDR3 coding DNA: TGTGCCATAAGGAGTTGGGACACAGATACGCAGTATTTT.